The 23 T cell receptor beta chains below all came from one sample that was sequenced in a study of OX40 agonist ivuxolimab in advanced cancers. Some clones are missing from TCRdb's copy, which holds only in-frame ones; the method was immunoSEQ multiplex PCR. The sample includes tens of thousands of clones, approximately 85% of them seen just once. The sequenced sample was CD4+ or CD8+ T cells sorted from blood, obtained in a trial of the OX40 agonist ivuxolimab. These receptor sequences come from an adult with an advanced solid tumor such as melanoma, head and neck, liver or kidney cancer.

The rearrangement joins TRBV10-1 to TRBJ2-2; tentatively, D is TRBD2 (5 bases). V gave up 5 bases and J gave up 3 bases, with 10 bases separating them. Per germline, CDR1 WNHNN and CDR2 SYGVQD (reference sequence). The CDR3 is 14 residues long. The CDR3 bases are TGCGCCAGCAGTAGGTGGGGAGACACCGGGGAGCTGTTTTTT. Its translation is CASSRWGDTGELFF.

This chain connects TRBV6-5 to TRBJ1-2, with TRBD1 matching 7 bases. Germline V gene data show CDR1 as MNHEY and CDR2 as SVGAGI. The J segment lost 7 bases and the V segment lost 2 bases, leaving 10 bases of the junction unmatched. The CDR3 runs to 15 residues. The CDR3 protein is CASSYTPEQGLGYTF. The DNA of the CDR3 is TGTGCCAGCAGTTACACACCTGAACAGGGGCTTGGCTACACCTTC.

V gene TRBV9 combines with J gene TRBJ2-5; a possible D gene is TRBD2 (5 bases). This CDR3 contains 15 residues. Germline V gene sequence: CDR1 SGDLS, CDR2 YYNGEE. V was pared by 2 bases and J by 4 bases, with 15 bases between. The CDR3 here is CASSVDNQRIETQYF. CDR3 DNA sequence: TGTGCCAGCAGCGTCGACAACCAGCGGATAGAGACCCAGTACTTC.

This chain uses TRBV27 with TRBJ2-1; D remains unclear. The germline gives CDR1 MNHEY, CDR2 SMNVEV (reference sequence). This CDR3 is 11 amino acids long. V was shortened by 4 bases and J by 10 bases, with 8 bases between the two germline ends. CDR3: CASSWYGEQFF. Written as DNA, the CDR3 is TGTGCCAGCAGTTGGTATGGGGAGCAGTTCTTC.

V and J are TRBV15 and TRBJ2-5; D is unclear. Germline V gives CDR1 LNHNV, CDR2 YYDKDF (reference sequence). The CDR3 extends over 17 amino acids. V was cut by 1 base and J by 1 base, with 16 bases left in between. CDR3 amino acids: CATSRAPGEWFQETQYF. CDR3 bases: TGTGCCACCAGCAGAGCCCCCGGTGAATGGTTCCAAGAGACCCAGTACTTC.

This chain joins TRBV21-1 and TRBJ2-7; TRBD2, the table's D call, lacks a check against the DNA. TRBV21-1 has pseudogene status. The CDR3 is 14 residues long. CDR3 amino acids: CASSKRREVYEQYF. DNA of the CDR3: TGTGCCAGCAGCAAAAGGAGGGAGGTCTACGAGCAGTACTTC.

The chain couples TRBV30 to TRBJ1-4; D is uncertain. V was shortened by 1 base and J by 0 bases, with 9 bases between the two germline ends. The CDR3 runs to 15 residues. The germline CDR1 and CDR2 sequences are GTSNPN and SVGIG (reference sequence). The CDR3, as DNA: TGTGCCTGGAGTGGCGGCATAGCAACTAATGAAAAACTGTTTTTT. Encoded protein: CAWSGGIATNEKLFF. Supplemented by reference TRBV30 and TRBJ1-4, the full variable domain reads SQTIHQWPATLVQPVGSPLSLECTVEGTSNPNLYWYRQAAGRGLQLLFYSVGIGQISSEVPQNLSASRPQDRQFILSSKKLLLSDSGFYLCAWSGGIATNEKLFFGSGTQLSVL.

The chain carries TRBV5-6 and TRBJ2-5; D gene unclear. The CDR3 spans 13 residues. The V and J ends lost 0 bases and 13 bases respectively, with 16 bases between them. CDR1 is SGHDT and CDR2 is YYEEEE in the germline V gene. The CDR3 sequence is CASSLGVGNLGYF. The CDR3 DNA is TGTGCCAGCAGCTTGGGGGTTGGCAATTTGGGGTACTTC.

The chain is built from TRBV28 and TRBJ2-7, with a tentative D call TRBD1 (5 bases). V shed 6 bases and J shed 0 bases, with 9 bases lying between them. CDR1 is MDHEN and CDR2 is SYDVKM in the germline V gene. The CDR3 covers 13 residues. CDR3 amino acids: CASRRQSSYEQYF. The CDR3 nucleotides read TGTGCCAGCAGAAGACAGAGCTCCTACGAGCAGTACTTC.

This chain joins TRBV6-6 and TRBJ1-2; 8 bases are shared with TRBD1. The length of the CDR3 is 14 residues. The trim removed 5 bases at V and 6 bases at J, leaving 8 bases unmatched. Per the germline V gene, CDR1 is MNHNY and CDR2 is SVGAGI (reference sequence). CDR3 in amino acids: CASSPDRERDGYTF. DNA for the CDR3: TGTGCCAGCAGTCCGGACAGGGAAAGAGATGGCTACACCTTC.

CDR3 coding DNA: TGTGCCAGCAGCTTAGGGACAGGGGGTGGGGATGAGCAGTTCTTC. Amino acid sequence: CASSLGTGGGDEQFF. The chain links TRBV7-8 to TRBJ2-1, with 10 bases lining up with TRBD1. V gave up 1 base and J gave up 8 bases; unmatched junction bases: 5. Germline-derived CDR1 and CDR2 are SGHVS and FQNEAQ. The CDR3 runs 15 residues.

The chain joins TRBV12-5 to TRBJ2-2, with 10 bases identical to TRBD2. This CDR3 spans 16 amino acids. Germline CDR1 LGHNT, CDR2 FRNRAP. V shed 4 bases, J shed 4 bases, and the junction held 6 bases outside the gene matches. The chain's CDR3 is CASGYGTSATTGELFF. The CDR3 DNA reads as TGTGCTAGTGGTTATGGGACTAGCGCGACCACCGGGGAGCTGTTTTTT.

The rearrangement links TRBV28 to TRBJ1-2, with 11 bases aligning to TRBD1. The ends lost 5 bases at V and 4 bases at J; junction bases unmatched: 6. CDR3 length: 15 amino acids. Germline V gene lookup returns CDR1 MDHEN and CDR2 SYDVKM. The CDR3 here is CASSPRDRGIYGYTF. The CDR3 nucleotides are TGTGCCAGCAGTCCCCGGGACAGGGGGATCTATGGCTACACCTTC.

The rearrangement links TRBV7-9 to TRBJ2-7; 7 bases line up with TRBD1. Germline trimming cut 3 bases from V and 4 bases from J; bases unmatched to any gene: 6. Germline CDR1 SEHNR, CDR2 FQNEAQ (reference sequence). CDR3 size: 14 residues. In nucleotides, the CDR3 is TGTGCCAGCAGCTTTCACAGGGGTTGGTACGAGCAGTACTTC. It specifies CASSFHRGWYEQYF.

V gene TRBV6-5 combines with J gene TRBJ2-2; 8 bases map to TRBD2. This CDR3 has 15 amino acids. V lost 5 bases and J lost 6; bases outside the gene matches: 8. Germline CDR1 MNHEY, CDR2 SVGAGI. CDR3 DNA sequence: TGTGCCAGCAGTCCCCCCGGGGGGGCTCCCGGGGAGCTGTTTTTT. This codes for CASSPPGGAPGELFF.

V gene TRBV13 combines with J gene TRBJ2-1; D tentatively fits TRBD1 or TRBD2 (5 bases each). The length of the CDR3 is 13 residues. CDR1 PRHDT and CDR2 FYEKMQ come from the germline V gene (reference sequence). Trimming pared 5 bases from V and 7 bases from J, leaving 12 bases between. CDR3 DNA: TGTGCCAGCAGCGTCGGGACGGGGAATGAGCAGTTCTTC. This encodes CASSVGTGNEQFF. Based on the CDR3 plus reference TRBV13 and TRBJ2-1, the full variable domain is AAGVIQSPRHLIKEKRETATLKCYPIPRHDTVYWYQQGPGQDPQFLISFYEKMQSDKGSIPDRFSAQQFSDYHSELNMSSLELGDSALYFCASSVGTGNEQFFGPGTRLTVL.

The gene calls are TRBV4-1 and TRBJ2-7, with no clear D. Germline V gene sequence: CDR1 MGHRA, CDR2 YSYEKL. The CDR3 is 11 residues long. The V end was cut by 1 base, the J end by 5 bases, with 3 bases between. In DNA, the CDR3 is TGCGCCAGCAGCCAAGGGAACGAGCAGTACTTC. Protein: CASSQGNEQYF.

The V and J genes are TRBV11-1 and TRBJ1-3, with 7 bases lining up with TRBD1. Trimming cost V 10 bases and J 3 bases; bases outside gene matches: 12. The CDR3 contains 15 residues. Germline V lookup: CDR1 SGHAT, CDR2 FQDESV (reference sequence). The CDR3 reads CATDSTGSGGNTIYF. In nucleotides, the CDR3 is TGTGCCACCGATTCGACAGGGAGCGGTGGAAACACCATATATTTT.

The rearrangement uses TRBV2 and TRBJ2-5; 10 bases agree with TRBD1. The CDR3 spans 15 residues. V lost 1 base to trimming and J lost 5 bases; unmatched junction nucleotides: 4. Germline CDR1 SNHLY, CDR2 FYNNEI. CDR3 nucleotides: TGTGCCAGCAGTGAAGGGGACAGGGGCGGGGAGACCCAGTACTTC. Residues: CASSEGDRGGETQYF.

The CDR3 spells CASSVEGGELFF. CDR3 sequence (DNA): TGTGCCAGCAGCGTAGAGGGCGGGGAGCTGTTTTTT. The chain employs TRBV9 and TRBJ2-2; D not resolved. CDR1 is SGDLS, CDR2 YYNGEE, per germline. The CDR3 extends over 12 amino acids. V lost 0 bases and J 7 bases, leaving 4 bases between the germline ends.

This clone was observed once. The CDR3 DNA is TGTGCCTGGAGGAGGGTGGATGGCTACACCTTC. This encodes CAWRRVDGYTF. V gene TRBV30 combines with J gene TRBJ1-2; D call uncertain. The length of the CDR3 is 11 residues. V was shortened by 3 bases and J by 6 bases, with 8 bases between the two germline ends. The germline V gene has CDR1 GTSNPN and CDR2 SVGIG (reference sequence).

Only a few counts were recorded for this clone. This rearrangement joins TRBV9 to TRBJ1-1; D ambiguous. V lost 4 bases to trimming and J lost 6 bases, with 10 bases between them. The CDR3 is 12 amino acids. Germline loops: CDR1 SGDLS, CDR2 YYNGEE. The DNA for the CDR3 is TGTGCCAGCAGCACATTTGGATCTGAAGCTTTCTTT. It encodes CASSTFGSEAFF.

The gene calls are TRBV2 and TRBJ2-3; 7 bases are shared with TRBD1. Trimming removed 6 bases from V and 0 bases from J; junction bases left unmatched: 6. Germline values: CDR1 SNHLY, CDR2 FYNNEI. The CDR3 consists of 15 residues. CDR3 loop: CASREDRRSTDTQYF. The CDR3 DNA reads TGTGCCAGCAGGGAGGACAGGAGAAGCACAGATACGCAGTATTTT.